The source of this TCR beta chain is a study of T cell responses to AZD1222 COVID-19 vaccine. Study-level findings and limits: Just six AZD1222 recipients were seropositive at baseline. Among spike-specific TCRs, nearly half reportedly target unmutated variant regions.

Sequenced by immunoSEQ multiplex PCR; TCRdb stores in-frame clones only, minus some. The table has roughly 140,000 clones, around nine tenths seen once. Concerning this clone: Its antigen is unidentified.

Germline assignment: CDR1 SGHRS and CDR2 YFSETQ. This CDR3 has 14 residues. Trimming cost V 4 bases and J 4 bases, with 12 bases left between them. This specimen consisted of peripheral blood, obtained 28 days after the second AZD1222 dose. This sequence originates from an adult who received the AZD1222 COVID-19 vaccine. This chain uses TRBV5-1 with TRBJ2-1; D assignment may be TRBD1 or TRBD2 (5 bases each). As DNA, the CDR3 is TGCGCCAGCAGCAACGGGGACCGATACAATGAGCAGTTCTTC. Its protein is CASSNGDRYNEQFF.